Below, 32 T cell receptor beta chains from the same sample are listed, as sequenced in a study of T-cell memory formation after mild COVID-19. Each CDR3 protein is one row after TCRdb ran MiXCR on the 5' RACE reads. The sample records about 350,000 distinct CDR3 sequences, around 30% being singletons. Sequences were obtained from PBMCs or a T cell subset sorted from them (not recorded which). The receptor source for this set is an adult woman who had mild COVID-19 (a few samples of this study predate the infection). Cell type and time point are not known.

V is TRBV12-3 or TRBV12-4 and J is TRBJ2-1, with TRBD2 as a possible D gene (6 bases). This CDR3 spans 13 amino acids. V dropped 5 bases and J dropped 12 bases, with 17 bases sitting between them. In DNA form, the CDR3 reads TGTGCCAGCAGTGGAGGACACGGCGGGATGCAGTTCTTC. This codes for CASSGGHGGMQFF.

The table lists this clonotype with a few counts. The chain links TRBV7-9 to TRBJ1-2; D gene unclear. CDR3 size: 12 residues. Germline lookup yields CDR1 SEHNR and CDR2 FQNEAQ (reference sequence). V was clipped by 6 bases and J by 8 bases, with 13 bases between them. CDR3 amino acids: CASSPSRSGYTF. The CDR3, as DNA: TGTGCCAGCAGTCCCAGCCGTTCAGGCTACACCTTC.

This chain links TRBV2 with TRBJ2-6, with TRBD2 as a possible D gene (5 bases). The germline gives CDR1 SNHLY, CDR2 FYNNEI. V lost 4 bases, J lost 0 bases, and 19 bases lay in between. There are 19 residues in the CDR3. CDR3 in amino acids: CASSGKEGLRSSGANVLTF. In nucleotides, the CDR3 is TGTGCCAGCAGTGGCAAAGAGGGCCTGAGATCCTCTGGGGCCAACGTCCTGACTTTC.

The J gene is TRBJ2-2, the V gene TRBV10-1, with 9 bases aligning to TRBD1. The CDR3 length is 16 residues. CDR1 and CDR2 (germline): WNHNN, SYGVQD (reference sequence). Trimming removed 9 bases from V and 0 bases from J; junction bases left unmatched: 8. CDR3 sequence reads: CARGDRDLSNTGELFF. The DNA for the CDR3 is TGCGCCAGAGGGGACAGGGACCTATCGAACACCGGGGAGCTGTTTTTT.

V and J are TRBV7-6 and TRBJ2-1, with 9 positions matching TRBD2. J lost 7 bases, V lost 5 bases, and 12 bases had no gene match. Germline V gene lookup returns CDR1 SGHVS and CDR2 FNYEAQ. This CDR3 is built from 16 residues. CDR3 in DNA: TGTGCCAGCAGCGTAGGGGCGGGGGGGCCGAAGAATGAGCAGTTCTTC. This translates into CASSVGAGGPKNEQFF.

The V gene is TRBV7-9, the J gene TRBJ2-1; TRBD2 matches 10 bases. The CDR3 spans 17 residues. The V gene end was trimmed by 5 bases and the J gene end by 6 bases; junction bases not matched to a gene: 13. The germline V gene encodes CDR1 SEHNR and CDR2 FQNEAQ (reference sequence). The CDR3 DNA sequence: TGTGCCAGCAGCCCCCAGGTTAGCGGGAGGCGATCCAATGAGCAGTTCTTC. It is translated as CASSPQVSGRRSNEQFF.

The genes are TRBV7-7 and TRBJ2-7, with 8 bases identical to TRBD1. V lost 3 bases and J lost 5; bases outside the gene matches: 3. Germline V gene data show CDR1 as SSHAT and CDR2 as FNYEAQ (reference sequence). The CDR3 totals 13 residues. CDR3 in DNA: TGTGCCAGCAGCTTCGCGGACAGGGACGAGCAGTACTTC. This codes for CASSFADRDEQYF.

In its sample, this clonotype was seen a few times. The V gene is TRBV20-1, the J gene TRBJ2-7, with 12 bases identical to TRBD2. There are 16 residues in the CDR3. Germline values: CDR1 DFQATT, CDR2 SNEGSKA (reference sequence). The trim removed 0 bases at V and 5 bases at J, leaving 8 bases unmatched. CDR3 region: CSARDSTSGSGHEQYF. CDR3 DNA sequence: TGCAGTGCTAGAGATTCGACTAGCGGGAGCGGGCACGAGCAGTACTTC.

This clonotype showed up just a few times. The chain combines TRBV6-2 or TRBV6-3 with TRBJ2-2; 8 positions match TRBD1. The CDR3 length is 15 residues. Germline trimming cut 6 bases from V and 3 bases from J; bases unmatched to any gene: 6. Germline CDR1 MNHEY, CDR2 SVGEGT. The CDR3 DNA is TGTGCCAGCAGGTTGACAGGGGTGGACACCGGGGAGCTGTTTTTT. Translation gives CASRLTGVDTGELFF.

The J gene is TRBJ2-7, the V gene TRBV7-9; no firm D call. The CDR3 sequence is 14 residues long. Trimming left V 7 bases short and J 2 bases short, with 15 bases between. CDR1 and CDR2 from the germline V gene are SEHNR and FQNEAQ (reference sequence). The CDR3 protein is CASTQEHRPYEQYF. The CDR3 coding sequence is TGTGCCAGCACCCAAGAGCACCGTCCCTACGAGCAGTACTTC.

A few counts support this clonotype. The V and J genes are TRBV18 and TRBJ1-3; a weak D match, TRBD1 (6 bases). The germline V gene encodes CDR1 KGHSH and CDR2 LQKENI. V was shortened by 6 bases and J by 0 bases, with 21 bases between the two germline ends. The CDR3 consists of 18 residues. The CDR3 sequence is CASSPIRGQYLSGNTIYF. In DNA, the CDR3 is TGTGCCAGCTCCCCGATCCGAGGACAGTACCTCTCTGGAAACACCATATATTTT.

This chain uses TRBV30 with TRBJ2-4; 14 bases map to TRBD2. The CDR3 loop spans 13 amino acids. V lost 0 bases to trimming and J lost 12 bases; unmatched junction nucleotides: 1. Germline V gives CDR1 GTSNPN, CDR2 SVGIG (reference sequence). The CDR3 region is CAWSVGTSGSQYF. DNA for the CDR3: TGTGCCTGGAGTGTTGGGACTAGCGGGAGTCAGTACTTC.

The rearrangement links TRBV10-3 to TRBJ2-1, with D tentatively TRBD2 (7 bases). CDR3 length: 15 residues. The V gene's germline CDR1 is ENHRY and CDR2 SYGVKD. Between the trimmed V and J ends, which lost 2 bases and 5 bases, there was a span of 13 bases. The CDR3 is CAISEMGGAHNEQFF. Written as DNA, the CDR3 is TGTGCCATCAGTGAGATGGGGGGGGCCCACAATGAGCAGTTCTTC.

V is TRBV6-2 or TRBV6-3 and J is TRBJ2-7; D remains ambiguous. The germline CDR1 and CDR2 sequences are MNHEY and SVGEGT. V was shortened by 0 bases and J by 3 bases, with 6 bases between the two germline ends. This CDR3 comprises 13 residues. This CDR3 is CASSYSQVYEQYF. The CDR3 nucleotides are TGTGCCAGCAGTTACTCCCAGGTCTACGAGCAGTACTTC.

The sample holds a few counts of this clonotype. The CDR3 reads CASSYPGLAGYNEQFF. The DNA of the CDR3 is TGTGCCAGCAGTTACCCTGGACTAGCGGGATACAATGAGCAGTTCTTC. V and J are TRBV6-5 and TRBJ2-1; 12 nucleotides line up with TRBD2. CDR3 size: 16 residues. The V and J ends lost 2 bases and 4 bases, in that order; junction bases with no gene match: 3. CDR1 is MNHEY, CDR2 SVGAGI, per germline.

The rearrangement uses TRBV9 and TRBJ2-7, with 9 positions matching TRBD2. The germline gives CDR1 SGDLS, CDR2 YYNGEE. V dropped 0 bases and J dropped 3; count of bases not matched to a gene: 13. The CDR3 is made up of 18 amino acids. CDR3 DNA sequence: TGTGCCAGCAGCGTAGTTAATAGCGGGAGATGGGTTCTCTACGAGCAGTACTTC. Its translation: CASSVVNSGRWVLYEQYF. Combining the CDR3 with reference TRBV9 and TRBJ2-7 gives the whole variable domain DSGVTQTPKHLITATGQRVTLRCSPRSGDLSVYWYQQSLDQGLQFLIQYYNGEERAKGNILERFSAQQFPDLHSELNLSSLELGDSALYFCASSVVNSGRWVLYEQYFGPGTRLTVT.

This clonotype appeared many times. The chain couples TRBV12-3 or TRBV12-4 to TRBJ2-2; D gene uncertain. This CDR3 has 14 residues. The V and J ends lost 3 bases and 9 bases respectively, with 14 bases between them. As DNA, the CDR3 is TGTGCCAGCAGTTTGGTTACCTTACCCTGGGAGCTGTTTTTT. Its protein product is CASSLVTLPWELFF.

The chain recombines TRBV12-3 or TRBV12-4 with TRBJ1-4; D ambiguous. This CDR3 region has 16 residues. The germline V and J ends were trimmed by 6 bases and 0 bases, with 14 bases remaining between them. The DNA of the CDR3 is TGTGCCAGCAGCCCTGGGCGGGGAGCAACTAATGAAAAACTGTTTTTT. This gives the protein CASSPGRGATNEKLFF.

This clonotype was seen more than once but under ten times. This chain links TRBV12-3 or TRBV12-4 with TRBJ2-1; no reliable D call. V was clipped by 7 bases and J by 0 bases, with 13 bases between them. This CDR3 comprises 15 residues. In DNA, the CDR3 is TGTGCCAGCACTACAGCCCTCAGCTCCTACAATGAGCAGTTCTTC. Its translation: CASTTALSSYNEQFF.

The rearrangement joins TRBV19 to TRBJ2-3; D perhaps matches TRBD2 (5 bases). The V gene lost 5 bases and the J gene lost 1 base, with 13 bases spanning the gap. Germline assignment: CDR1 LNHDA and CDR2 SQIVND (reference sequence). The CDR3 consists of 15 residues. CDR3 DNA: TGTGCCAGTAGTCGTGCACTAGGAGGCACAGATACGCAGTATTTT. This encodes CASSRALGGTDTQYF.

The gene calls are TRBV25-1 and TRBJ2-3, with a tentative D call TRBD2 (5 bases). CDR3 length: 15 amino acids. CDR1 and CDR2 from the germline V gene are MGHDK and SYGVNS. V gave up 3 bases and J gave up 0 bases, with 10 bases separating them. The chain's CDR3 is CASSESGYSTDTQYF. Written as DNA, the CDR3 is TGTGCCAGCAGTGAGTCGGGATATAGCACAGATACGCAGTATTTT.

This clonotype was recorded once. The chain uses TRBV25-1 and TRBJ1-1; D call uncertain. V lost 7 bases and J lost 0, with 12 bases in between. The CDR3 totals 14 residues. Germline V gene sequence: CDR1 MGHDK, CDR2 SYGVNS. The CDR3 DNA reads TGTGCCAGCACGTCGGGAGGCATGAACACTGAAGCTTTCTTT. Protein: CASTSGGMNTEAFF.

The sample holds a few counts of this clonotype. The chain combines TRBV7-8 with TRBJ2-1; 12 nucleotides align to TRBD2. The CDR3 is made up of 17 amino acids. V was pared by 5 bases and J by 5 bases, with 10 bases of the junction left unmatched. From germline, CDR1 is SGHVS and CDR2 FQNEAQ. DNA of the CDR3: TGTGCCAGCAGCCCAAAGGGACTAGCGGGCCTAAACAATGAGCAGTTCTTC. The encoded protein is CASSPKGLAGLNNEQFF.

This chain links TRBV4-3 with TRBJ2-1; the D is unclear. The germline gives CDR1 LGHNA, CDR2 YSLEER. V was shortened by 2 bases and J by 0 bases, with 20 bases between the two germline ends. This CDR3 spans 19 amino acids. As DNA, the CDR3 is TGCGCCAGCAGCCAATGGCCCAACCTTGGCGGAAGCTCCTACAATGAGCAGTTCTTC. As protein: CASSQWPNLGGSSYNEQFF.

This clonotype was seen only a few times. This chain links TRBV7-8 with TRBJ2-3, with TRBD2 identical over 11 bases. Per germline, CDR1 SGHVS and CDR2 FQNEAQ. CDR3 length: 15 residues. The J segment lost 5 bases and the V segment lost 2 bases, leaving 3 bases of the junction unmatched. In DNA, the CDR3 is TGTGCCAGCAGCTTATATAGCGGGAGGGAAGATACGCAGTATTTT. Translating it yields CASSLYSGREDTQYF.

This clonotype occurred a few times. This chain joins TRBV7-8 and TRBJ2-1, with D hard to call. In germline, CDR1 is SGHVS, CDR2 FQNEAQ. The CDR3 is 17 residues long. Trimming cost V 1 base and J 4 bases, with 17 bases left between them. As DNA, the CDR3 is TGTGCCAGCAGCTTAGGCCCTTTAGTTGCAGTGTACAATGAGCAGTTCTTC. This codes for CASSLGPLVAVYNEQFF.

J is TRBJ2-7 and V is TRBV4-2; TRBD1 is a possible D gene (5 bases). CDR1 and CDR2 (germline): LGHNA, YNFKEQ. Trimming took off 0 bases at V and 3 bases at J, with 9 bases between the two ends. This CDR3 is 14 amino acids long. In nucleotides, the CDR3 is TGTGCCAGCAGCCAAGACCAGGGTGTCTACGAGCAGTACTTC. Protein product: CASSQDQGVYEQYF.

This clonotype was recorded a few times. The chain's CDR3 is CASSVDGTSSDTQYF. The CDR3 DNA reads TGTGCCAGCAGCGTAGATGGGACTAGTTCAGATACGCAGTATTTT. This rearrangement joins TRBV9 to TRBJ2-3; 8 nucleotides agree with TRBD2. With V trimmed by 0 bases and J by 4 bases, 4 bases remained unmatched. The germline CDR1 and CDR2 sequences are SGDLS and YYNGEE. The CDR3 covers 15 residues.

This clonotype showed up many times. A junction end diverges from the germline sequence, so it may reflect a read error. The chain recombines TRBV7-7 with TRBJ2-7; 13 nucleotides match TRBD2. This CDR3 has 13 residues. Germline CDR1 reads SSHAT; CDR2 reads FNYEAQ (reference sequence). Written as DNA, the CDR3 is TGTGCTAGCAGCTCCGGACTAGCGGGAGAAAAGTACTTC. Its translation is CASSSGLAGEKYF. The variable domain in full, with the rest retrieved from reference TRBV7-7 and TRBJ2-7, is GAGVSQSPRYKVTKRGQDVTLRCDPISSHATLYWYQQALGQGPEFLTYFNYEAQPDKSGLPSDRFSAERPEGSISTLTIQRTEQRDSAMYRCASSSGLAGEKYFGPGTRLTVT.

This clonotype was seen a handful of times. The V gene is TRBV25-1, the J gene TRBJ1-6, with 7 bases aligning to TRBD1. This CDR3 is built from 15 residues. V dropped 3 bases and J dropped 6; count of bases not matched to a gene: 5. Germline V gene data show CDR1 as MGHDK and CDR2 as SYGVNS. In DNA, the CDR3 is TGTGCCAGCAGTGAGGGGACAGCACTTAATTCACCCCTCCACTTT. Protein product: CASSEGTALNSPLHF.

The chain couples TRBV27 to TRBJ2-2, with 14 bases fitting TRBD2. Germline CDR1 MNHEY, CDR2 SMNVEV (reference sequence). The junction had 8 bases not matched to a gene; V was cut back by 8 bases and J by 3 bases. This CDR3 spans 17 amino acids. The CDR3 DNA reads TGTGCCAGCTATGGACTAGCGGGAGGCCCGTACACCGGGGAGCTGTTTTTT. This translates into CASYGLAGGPYTGELFF.

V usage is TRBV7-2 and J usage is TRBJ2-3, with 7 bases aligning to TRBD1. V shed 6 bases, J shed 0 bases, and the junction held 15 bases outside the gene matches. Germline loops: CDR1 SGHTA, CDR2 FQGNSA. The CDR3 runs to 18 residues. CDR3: CASREGTEMTTSTDTQYF. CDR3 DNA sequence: TGTGCCAGCAGGGAAGGGACAGAGATGACAACTAGCACAGATACGCAGTATTTT.